This T cell receptor beta chain was recovered during a study of blood T cell repertoires in COVID-19. Study background: The samples span acute and convalescent COVID-19 from the United States, Italy and Spain. From T cells, B-cell-depleted T cells, or PBMCs came the material, which was cDNA or gDNA.

TCRdb keeps only in-frame clones here, not all; method: immunoSEQ multiplex PCR. The data show over 150,000 clones, 75% to 85% seen once. There are 13 residues in the CDR3. Trimming removed 2 bases from V and 4 bases from J, with 8 bases in between. Looked up from germline, CDR1 is MNHEY and CDR2 is SVGAGI. Clinical history as reported by participants underpinned cohort assignment. Symptom resolution, clearance, or two negative PCRs marked the recovered donors of Cohort 3. This chain joins TRBV6-5 and TRBJ1-1; tentative D call: TRBD1 (5 bases). This clonotype originated in a middle-aged man who had recovered from COVID-19. The sequenced sample was PBMCs or T cells enriched from blood (not recorded which). CDR3 protein: CASSYLQGTEAFF. The CDR3 DNA is TGTGCCAGCAGTTACCTCCAGGGCACTGAAGCTTTCTTT.